These 17 T cell receptor beta chains came from one sample sequenced in a study of cytomegalovirus exposure and HLA in healthy donors. The PCR used 60 Vbeta and 13 Jbeta primers. The data were produced by immunoSEQ multiplex PCR, yet TCRdb's version contains in-frame clones alone and is incomplete. The data contain some 130,000 clones, around 73% of them seen just once; the ten biggest clones take up 1% to 1.5%. Sequencing was done on a sample of PBMCs. The receptors derive from a woman aged 40 to 49 in good health and CMV-seronegative.

This sequence joins TRBV11-2 and TRBJ2-5, with D unclear. CDR3 size: 12 residues. Germline CDR1 is SGHAT and CDR2 is FQNNGV. Between the trimmed V and J ends, which lost 1 base and 5 bases, there was a span of 5 bases. Here the CDR3 DNA reads TGTGCCAGCAGCTTAGGGCGGGAGACCCAGTACTTC. It encodes CASSLGRETQYF.

This chain connects TRBV29-1 to TRBJ1-2; 8 bases are shared with TRBD1. From germline, CDR1 is SQVTM and CDR2 ANQGSEA. V dropped 7 bases and J dropped 7; count of bases not matched to a gene: 8. This CDR3 is 12 amino acids long. The DNA for the CDR3 is TGCAGCGCCCCCGGACAGGGAGGTGGCTACACCTTC. It is translated as CSAPGQGGGYTF. Complete variable domain (other parts from reference TRBV29-1 and TRBJ1-2): SAVISQKPSRDICQRGTSLTIQCQVDSQVTMMFWYRQQPGQSLTLIATANQGSEATYESGFVIDKFPISRPNLTFSTLTVSNMSPEDSSIYLCSAPGQGGGYTFGSGTRLTVV.

The V call is TRBV6-5, the J call TRBJ2-7; possible D gene TRBD1, 5 bases. Germline CDR1 MNHEY, CDR2 SVGAGI. Trimming removed 11 bases at V and 5 bases at J, with 16 bases between. The CDR3 loop spans 12 amino acids. As DNA, the CDR3 is TGTGCCTCATCCAGGGTTCCCCACGAGCAGTACTTC. It translates to CASSRVPHEQYF.

The J gene is TRBJ2-3, the V gene TRBV18, with 12 bases fitting TRBD1. The ends lost 3 bases at V and 4 bases at J; junction bases unmatched: 2. The V gene's germline CDR1 is KGHSH and CDR2 LQKENI. The CDR3 totals 15 residues. CDR3 nucleotide sequence: TGTGCCAGCTCACCGGGACAGGGGGCCTCAGATACGCAGTATTTT. It encodes CASSPGQGASDTQYF.

The chain carries TRBV18 and TRBJ1-2; 8 positions match TRBD1. The J segment lost 0 bases and the V segment lost 5 bases, leaving 8 bases of the junction unmatched. The V gene's germline CDR1 is KGHSH and CDR2 LQKENI. The CDR3 length is 16 residues. CDR3: CASSYGQGNANYGYTF. CDR3 bases: TGTGCCAGCTCATACGGACAGGGCAACGCTAACTATGGCTACACCTTC.

The chain is built from TRBV28 and TRBJ1-4; 9 nucleotides line up with TRBD1. V trimming: 5 bases; J trimming: 8 bases; junction bases outside the gene matches: 9. CDR1 MDHEN and CDR2 SYDVKM come from the germline V gene. The CDR3 runs to 15 residues. CDR3 sequence: CASSPAGQGNEKLFF. CDR3 bases: TGTGCCAGCAGTCCCGCGGGACAGGGTAACGAAAAACTGTTTTTT.

The chain joins TRBV9 to TRBJ2-1; 13 bases map to TRBD2. J was trimmed by 10 bases and V by 2 bases; bases with no gene match: 12. Germline V gene data show CDR1 as SGDLS and CDR2 as YYNGEE. This CDR3 has 17 amino acids. CDR3 sequence reads: CASSVPQGLAGAEEQFF. CDR3 coding DNA: TGTGCCAGCAGCGTCCCCCAAGGACTAGCGGGGGCAGAGGAGCAGTTCTTC.

This chain joins TRBV2 and TRBJ1-4, with a possible D match to TRBD1 (5 bases). V was trimmed by 4 bases and J by 0 bases, leaving 6 bases between them. The CDR3 length is 14 residues. In germline, CDR1 is SNHLY, CDR2 FYNNEI. In DNA form, the CDR3 reads TGTGCCAGCAGTGGGGGGGCAACTAATGAAAAACTGTTTTTT. It is translated as CASSGGATNEKLFF.

The chain joins TRBV15 to TRBJ2-1, with 7 bases identical to TRBD2. CDR1 and CDR2 (germline): LNHNV, YYDKDF (reference sequence). J gave up 3 bases and V 0 bases, and 5 bases lay outside the gene matches. This CDR3 is 16 amino acids long. The CDR3 region has the DNA TGTGCCACCAGCAGAGATAGAGGACTAGTCTACAATGAGCAGTTCTTC. It codes for CATSRDRGLVYNEQFF.

The rearrangement uses TRBV5-1 and TRBJ1-2, with 9 bases that match TRBD1. The J segment lost 4 bases and the V segment lost 4 bases, leaving 8 bases of the junction unmatched. The CDR3 has 15 amino acids. Looked up from germline, CDR1 is SGHRS and CDR2 is YFSETQ. The CDR3 protein is CASSTGQGGGYGYTF. The CDR3 DNA reads as TGCGCCAGCAGCACGGGACAGGGTGGAGGCTATGGCTACACCTTC.

This chain uses TRBV7-6 with TRBJ1-6; TRBD1 matches 8 bases. Germline assignment: CDR1 SGHVS and CDR2 FNYEAQ. Losses at the gene ends were 5 bases for V and 7 bases for J; bases not matched to a gene: 4. This CDR3 spans 14 amino acids. The CDR3 here is CASSLNRGNSPLHF. The CDR3 nucleotides read TGTGCCAGCAGCCTCAACAGGGGGAATTCACCCCTCCACTTT.

J is TRBJ1-2 and V is TRBV28, with 7 bases aligning to TRBD1. This CDR3 is 16 amino acids long. CDR1 MDHEN and CDR2 SYDVKM come from the germline V gene. J lost 0 bases, V lost 5 bases, and 9 bases had no gene match. Here the CDR3 DNA reads TGTGCCAGCAGTGCATCCTACAGGGGAACTAACTATGGCTACACCTTC. Its protein is CASSASYRGTNYGYTF.

The chain employs TRBV2 and TRBJ1-2; no clear D. CDR3 length equals 15 residues. Germline loops: CDR1 SNHLY, CDR2 FYNNEI. With 3 bases removed from V and 3 bases from J, the gap between germline ends came to 14 bases. For the CDR3, the DNA is TGTGCCAGCAGTGATGTTGAGGGTCTGGACTATGGCTACACCTTC. It translates to CASSDVEGLDYGYTF. The full variable domain, with the rest looked up from reference TRBV2 and TRBJ1-2, is EPEVTQTPSHQVTQMGQEVILRCVPISNHLYFYWYRQILGQKVEFLVSFYNNEISEKSEIFDDQFSVERPDGSNFTLKIRSTKLEDSAMYFCASSDVEGLDYGYTFGSGTRLTVV.

The chain has TRBV6-6 and TRBJ2-2; 7 bases are a match to TRBD1. The length of the CDR3 is 16 residues. V was pared by 2 bases and J by 0 bases, with 3 bases of the junction left unmatched. Per the germline V gene, CDR1 is MNHNY and CDR2 is SVGAGI (reference sequence). The CDR3 nucleotides read TGTGCCAGCAGTTACGGGCAGGGGGCGAACACCGGGGAGCTGTTTTTT. Its translation is CASSYGQGANTGELFF.

The genes are TRBV7-6 and TRBJ2-6; 7 bases fit TRBD1. The CDR3 has 18 amino acids. Germline V CDR1 and CDR2: SGHVS, FNYEAQ. After removal of 5 bases from V and 0 bases from J, the junction contained 10 bases not matched to a gene. DNA of the CDR3: TGTGCCAGCAGCCCCCGGGACAGAGGTTACTCTGGGGCCAACGTCCTGACTTTC. Protein: CASSPRDRGYSGANVLTF.

The genes are TRBV5-3 and TRBJ2-2; a weak D match, TRBD1 (6 bases). TRBV5-3 is known as an ORF, though its function is uncertain. The CDR3 is 17 residues long. Trimming removed 0 bases from V and 6 bases from J, with 18 bases in between. The CDR3 region has the DNA TGTGCCAGAAGCTTGGTAGGGACACCGGGGATGGCCGGGGAGCTGTTTTTT. This translates into CARSLVGTPGMAGELFF.

V usage is TRBV2 and J usage is TRBJ2-1, with D tentatively TRBD2 (6 bases). In germline, CDR1 is SNHLY, CDR2 FYNNEI. V was clipped by 8 bases and J by 10 bases, with 24 bases between them. This CDR3 has 15 amino acids. The CDR3 is CASCRDFPAVGEQFF. The CDR3, as DNA: TGTGCCAGCTGCCGGGACTTTCCGGCTGTTGGGGAGCAGTTCTTC.